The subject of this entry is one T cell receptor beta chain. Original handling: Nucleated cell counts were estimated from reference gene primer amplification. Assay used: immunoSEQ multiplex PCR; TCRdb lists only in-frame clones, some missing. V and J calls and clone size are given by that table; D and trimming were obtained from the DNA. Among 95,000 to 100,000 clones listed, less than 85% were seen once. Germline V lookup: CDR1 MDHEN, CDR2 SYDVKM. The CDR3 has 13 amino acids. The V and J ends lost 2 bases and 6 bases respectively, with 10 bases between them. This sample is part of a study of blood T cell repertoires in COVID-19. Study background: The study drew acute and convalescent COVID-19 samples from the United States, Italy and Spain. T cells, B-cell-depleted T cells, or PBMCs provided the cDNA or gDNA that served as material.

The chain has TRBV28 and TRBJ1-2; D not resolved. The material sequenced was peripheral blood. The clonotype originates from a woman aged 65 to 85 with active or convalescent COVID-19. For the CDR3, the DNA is TGTGCCAGCAGTTTAGCCGGGGAAGATGGCTACACCTTC. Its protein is CASSLAGEDGYTF.